This T cell receptor (beta chain) was sequenced for a study of shared clonotypes between healthy human individuals. The data were produced by immunoSEQ multiplex PCR, yet TCRdb's version contains in-frame clones alone and is incomplete. The table shows more than 550,000 clones, with about 90% occurring only once. Germline V gene sequence: CDR1 MNHEY, CDR2 SMNVEV (reference sequence). Trimming took off 0 bases at V and 5 bases at J, with 11 bases between the two ends. The CDR3 totals 14 residues. CD45RO-negative, CCR7-selected cells formed the naive CD8 fraction, which excluded terminally differentiated effector memory CD45RA+ cells. Remarks on this clone: Its specificity is unknown.

Study-wide results and limits: Sorted-subset sequencing, rarefaction showed, was incomplete despite large depth.

The clonotype originates from a man aged 25-45 years in good health. The material sequenced was naive CD8+ T cells sorted from blood. This chain joins TRBV27 and TRBJ2-7, with a weak D call TRBD2 (6 bases). CDR3 in amino acids: CASSLSEGGDEQYF. In DNA form, the CDR3 reads TGTGCCAGCAGTTTATCGGAAGGCGGGGACGAGCAGTACTTC.